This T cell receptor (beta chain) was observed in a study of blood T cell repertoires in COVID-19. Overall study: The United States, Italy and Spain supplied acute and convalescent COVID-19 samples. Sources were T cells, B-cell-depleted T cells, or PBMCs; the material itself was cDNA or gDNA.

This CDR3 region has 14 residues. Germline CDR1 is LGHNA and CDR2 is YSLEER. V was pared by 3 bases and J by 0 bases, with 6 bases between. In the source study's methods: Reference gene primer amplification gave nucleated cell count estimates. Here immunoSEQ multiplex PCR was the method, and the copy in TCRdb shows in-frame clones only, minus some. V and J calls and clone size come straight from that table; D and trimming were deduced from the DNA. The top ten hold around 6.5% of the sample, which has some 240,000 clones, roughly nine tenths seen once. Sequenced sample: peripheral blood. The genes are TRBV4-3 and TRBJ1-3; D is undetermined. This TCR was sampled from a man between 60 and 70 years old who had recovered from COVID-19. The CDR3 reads CASSQESSGNTIYF. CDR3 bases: TGCGCCAGCAGCCAGGAGAGCTCTGGAAACACCATATATTTT.